A selection of T cell receptor beta chains follows, all from one sample in a study of response to subunit inactivated influenza vaccine. TCRdb passed the RT-PCR reads through MiXCR, listing each CDR3 protein once. Among approximately 500,000 distinct CDR3 sequences listed, under 15% were seen once. Sequenced here: PBMCs from blood, sampled roughly 47 days after vaccination. Source of these receptors: a man aged 50-60 years who received an inactivated influenza vaccine. CDR3s include the opening cysteine and the closing phenylalanine or tryptophan. The D gene is left open where the match is weak. A row's size may be missing; if present it is once, few, many or a size class.

TRBV10-3	TRBD1	TRBJ2-2	few	TGTGCCATCAGCCAGGGGGAAGACACCGGGGAGCTGTTTTTT	CAISQGEDTGELFF
TRBV29-1	-	TRBJ2-3	-	TGCAGCGCCTCGAACGGGGGGCTAACAGATACGCAGTATTTT	CSASNGGLTDTQYF
TRBV6-5	TRBD1	TRBJ2-7	-	TGTGCCAGCAGTTATCGGGGACAGGTACCCTACGAGCAGTACTTC	CASSYRGQVPYEQYF
TRBV4-3	-	TRBJ1-2	few	TGCGCCAGCAGCCAAGATAGGGCAGGGTATAGCTATGGCTACACCTTC	CASSQDRAGYSYGYTF
TRBV7-3	TRBD2	TRBJ2-1	-	TGTGCCAGCAGCTTAGGGACTAGCGGGAGTAGTGAGCAGTTCTTC	CASSLGTSGSSEQFF
TRBV12-3/TRBV12-4	-	TRBJ2-1	few	TGTGCCAGCAAACGGAGCGGGCTCTACAATGAGCAGTTCTTC	CASKRSGLYNEQFF
TRBV7-9	TRBD2	TRBJ2-7	-	TGTGCCAGCGGGAGGGCCGACGAGCAGTACTTC	CASGRADEQYF
TRBV7-6	-	TRBJ2-1	-	TGTGCCAGCAGCGGTGACGGCTCCTACAATGAGCAGTTCTTC	CASSGDGSYNEQFF
TRBV10-2	-	TRBJ2-7	many	TGCGCCAGCAGTGACGGGGGTGAGCAGTACTTC	CASSDGGEQYF
TRBV20-1	-	TRBJ2-1	few	TGCAGTGCTAGACGGGGGGCCAGCAGTAATGAGCAGTTCTTC	CSARRGASSNEQFF
TRBV4-2	TRBD1	TRBJ1-5	few	TGTGCCAGCAGCCAAGGATCAGGGGGCGGCAATCAGCCCCAGCATTTT	CASSQGSGGGNQPQHF
TRBV12-3/TRBV12-4	-	TRBJ1-5	few	TGTGCCAGCACCCTTGCCACCAATCAGCCCCAGCATTTT	CASTLATNQPQHF